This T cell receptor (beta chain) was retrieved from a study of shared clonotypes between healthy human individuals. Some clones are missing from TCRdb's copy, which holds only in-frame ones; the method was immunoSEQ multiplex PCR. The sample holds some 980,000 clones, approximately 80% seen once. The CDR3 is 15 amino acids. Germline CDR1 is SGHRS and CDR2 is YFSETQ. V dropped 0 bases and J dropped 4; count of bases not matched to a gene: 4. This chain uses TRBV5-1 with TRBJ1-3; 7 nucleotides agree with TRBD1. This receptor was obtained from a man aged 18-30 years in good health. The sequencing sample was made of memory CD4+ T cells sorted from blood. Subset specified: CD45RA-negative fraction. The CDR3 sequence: CASSLGQGIGNTIYF. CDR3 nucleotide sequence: TGCGCCAGCAGCTTGGGACAGGGAATCGGAAACACCATATATTTT.